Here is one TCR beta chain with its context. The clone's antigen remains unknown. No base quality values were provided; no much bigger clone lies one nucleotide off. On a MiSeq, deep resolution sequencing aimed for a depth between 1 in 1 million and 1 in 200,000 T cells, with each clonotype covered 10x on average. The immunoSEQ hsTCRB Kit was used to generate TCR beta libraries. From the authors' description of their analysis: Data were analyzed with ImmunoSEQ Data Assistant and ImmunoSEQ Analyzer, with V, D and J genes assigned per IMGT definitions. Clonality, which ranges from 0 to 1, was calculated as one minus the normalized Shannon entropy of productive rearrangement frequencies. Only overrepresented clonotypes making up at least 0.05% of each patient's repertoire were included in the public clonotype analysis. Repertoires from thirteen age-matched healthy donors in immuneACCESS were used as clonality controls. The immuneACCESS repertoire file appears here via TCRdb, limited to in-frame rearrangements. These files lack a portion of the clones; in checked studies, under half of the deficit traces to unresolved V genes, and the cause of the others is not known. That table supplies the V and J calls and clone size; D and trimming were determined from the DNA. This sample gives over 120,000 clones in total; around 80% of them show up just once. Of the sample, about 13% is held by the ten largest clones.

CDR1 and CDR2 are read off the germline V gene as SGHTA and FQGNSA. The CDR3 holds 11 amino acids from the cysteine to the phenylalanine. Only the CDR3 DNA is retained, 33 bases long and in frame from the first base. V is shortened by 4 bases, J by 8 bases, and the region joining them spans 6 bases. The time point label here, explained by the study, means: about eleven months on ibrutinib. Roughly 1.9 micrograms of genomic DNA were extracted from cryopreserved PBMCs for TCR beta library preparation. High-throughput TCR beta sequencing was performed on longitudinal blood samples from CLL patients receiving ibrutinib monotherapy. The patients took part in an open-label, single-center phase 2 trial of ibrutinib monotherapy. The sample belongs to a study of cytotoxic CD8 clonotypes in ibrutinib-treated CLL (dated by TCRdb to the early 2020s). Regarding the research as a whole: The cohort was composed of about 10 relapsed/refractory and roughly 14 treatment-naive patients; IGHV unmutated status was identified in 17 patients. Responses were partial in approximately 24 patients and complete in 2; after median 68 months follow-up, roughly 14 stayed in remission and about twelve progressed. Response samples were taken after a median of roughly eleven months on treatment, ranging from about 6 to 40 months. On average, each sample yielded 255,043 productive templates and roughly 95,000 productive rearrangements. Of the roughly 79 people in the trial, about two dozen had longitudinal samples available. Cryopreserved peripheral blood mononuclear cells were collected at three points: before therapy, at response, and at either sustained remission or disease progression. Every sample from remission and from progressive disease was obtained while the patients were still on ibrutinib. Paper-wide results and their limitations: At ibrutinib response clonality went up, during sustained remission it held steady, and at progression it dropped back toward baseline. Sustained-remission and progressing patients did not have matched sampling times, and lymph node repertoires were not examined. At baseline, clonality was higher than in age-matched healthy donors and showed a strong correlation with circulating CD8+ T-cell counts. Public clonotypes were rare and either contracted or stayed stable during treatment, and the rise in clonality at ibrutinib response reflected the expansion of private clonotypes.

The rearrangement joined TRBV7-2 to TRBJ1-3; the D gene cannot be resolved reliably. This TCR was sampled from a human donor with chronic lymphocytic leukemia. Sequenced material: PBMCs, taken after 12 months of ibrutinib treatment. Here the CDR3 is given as CASSSRYTIYF. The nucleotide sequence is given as TGTGCCAGCAGCTCAAGGTACACCATATATTTT.